These 18 T cell receptor beta chains originate from one sample sequenced in a study of T-cell reconstitution after alpha-beta-depleted transplantation in children (dated by TCRdb to the mid-2010s). Libraries were prepared through PCR. The reads were generated on an Illumina HiSeq 2500. TCR libraries were prepared with molecular barcoding, using unique molecular identifiers to normalize TCRbeta repertoire quantification. TCRdb handled the public reads itself, with Q25 trimming in fastp and clone calling in MiXCR, and kept productive beta chains. CDR3 protein sequences are deduplicated, and each keeps its most common genes and DNA. Present in this sample are 350,000 to 500,000 distinct CDR3 sequences, about 45% of which were seen just once. Clones ranked in the top ten supply roughly 27% of the sample. The intended sense of this specimen's treatment or condition label: allogeneic hematopoietic cell transplantation with graft depleted of TCRalphabeta T cells and CD19 B cells.

The sample was PBMCs, taken before TCRalphabeta/CD19-depleted stem cell transplant. These receptors came from a girl aged 2-10 years with aplastic anemia, due to receive a stem cell transplant.

A few counts support this clonotype. The CDR3 here is CSAWNRAHEQFF. The CDR3, as DNA: TGCAGTGCTTGGAACAGGGCCCATGAGCAGTTCTTC. The chain links TRBV20-1 to TRBJ2-1, with a tentative D call TRBD1 (6 bases). V was trimmed by 5 bases and J by 8 bases, leaving 13 bases between them. Germline V gene lookup returns CDR1 DFQATT and CDR2 SNEGSKA (reference sequence). The CDR3 is 12 amino acids.

Many counts were recorded for this clonotype. This chain uses TRBV6-5 with TRBJ1-2, with TRBD1 as a possible D gene (6 bases). Germline V gene sequence: CDR1 MNHEY, CDR2 SVGAGI. V lost 6 bases and J 3 bases, leaving 11 bases between the germline ends. The CDR3 covers 13 residues. The CDR3 spells CASRIRGHYGYTF. CDR3 DNA sequence: TGTGCCAGCAGGATTCGGGGGCACTATGGCTACACCTTC.

This clonotype was seen many times. This chain connects TRBV11-2 to TRBJ2-2; 8 nucleotides match TRBD2. CDR1 and CDR2 (germline): SGHAT, FQNNGV. The CDR3 consists of 18 residues. The J segment lost 0 bases and the V segment lost 4 bases, leaving 10 bases of the junction unmatched. CDR3 loop: CASSSRPLAVTNTGELFF. The CDR3 nucleotides read TGTGCCAGCAGCTCCCGGCCACTAGCGGTTACGAACACCGGGGAGCTGTTTTTT.

This chain links TRBV20-1 with TRBJ1-1; 8 bases agree with TRBD1. Germline assignment: CDR1 DFQATT and CDR2 SNEGSKA (reference sequence). Trimming cost V 6 bases and J 0 bases; bases outside gene matches: 12. This CDR3 is built from 16 residues. CDR3 in amino acids: CSAAYPDRVMNTEAFF. In nucleotides, the CDR3 is TGCAGTGCCGCCTACCCGGACAGGGTGATGAACACTGAAGCTTTCTTT.

This chain connects TRBV6-5 to TRBJ2-5, with 11 bases that match TRBD2. V was clipped by 4 bases and J by 4 bases; unmatched bases: 8. Germline V lookup: CDR1 MNHEY, CDR2 SVGAGI. The CDR3 runs to 16 residues. The CDR3 DNA follows: TGTGCCAGCAGTTTTCCGGGACTAGCGGTGCCAGAGACCCAGTACTTC. Translation gives CASSFPGLAVPETQYF.

There are a few counts of this clonotype. The chain employs TRBV7-3 and TRBJ2-2; D uncertain. Germline lookup yields CDR1 SGHTA and CDR2 FQGTGA. The CDR3 is 17 amino acids. With 3 bases removed from V and 0 bases from J, the gap between germline ends came to 14 bases. The CDR3 region is CASSFPQSSSNTGELFF. CDR3 coding DNA: TGTGCCAGCAGCTTCCCGCAGAGTTCGTCGAACACCGGGGAGCTGTTTTTT.

On this clonotype: It may be a read error: a sequence one base away is much more abundant. The V gene is TRBV12-3 or TRBV12-4, the J gene TRBJ2-7; D assignment may be TRBD1 or TRBD2 (6 bases each). Trimming removed 5 bases from V and 1 base from J, with 15 bases in between. The CDR3 length is 15 residues. CDR3 DNA: TGTGCCAGCAGTCATGGAGGGCAGGGGTCCTACGAGCAGTACTTC. It encodes CASSHGGQGSYEQYF.

This clonotype was counted many times. One junction end disagrees with the germline gene, perhaps due to a read error. The chain is built from TRBV5-1 and TRBJ2-3; D is tentatively TRBD1 or TRBD2 (7 bases each). The CDR3 is made up of 15 amino acids. CDR1 is SGHRS, CDR2 YFSETQ, per germline. CDR3 residues: CASSLGQGGTDTQYF. DNA for the CDR3: TGTGCCAGCAGTTTAGGGCAGGGGGGGACAGATACGCAGTATTTT.

V gene TRBV5-1 combines with J gene TRBJ1-1; TRBD1 matches at 7 bases. This CDR3 is built from 15 residues. Per germline, CDR1 SGHRS and CDR2 YFSETQ. The V gene end was trimmed by 5 bases and the J gene end by 5 bases; junction bases not matched to a gene: 12. DNA for the CDR3: TGCGCCAGCAGGCGACTTACAGGGGTCGGAACTGAAGCTTTCTTT. It specifies CASRRLTGVGTEAFF. The entire variable domain, with the rest obtained from reference TRBV5-1 and TRBJ1-1, is as follows: KAGVTQTPRYLIKTRGQQVTLSCSPISGHRSVSWYQQTPGQGLQFLFEYFSETQRNKGNFPGRFSGRQFSNSRSEMNVSTLELGDSALYLCASRRLTGVGTEAFFGQGTRLTVV.

The rearrangement joins TRBV28 to TRBJ2-7; TRBD2 matches 7 bases. This CDR3 comprises 16 residues. Looked up from germline, CDR1 is MDHEN and CDR2 is SYDVKM. V gave up 6 bases and J gave up 0 bases; unmatched junction bases: 11. CDR3 DNA sequence: TGTGCCAGCAGCACACGCAGGAGCGGGGTCTCCTACGAGCAGTACTTC. Translated: CASSTRRSGVSYEQYF.

The table lists this clonotype with a few counts. The V and J genes are TRBV7-3 and TRBJ2-2; TRBD1 or TRBD2 may be the D gene (5 bases each). The CDR3 loop spans 14 amino acids. V gave up 5 bases and J gave up 3 bases, with 10 bases separating them. Per germline, CDR1 SGHTA and CDR2 FQGTGA. This CDR3 reads CASSPLGDTGELFF. Here the CDR3 DNA reads TGTGCCAGCAGCCCACTGGGGGACACCGGGGAGCTGTTTTTT. The full variable domain, its missing parts supplied by reference TRBV7-3 and TRBJ2-2, is GAGVSQTPSNKVTEKGKYVELRCDPISGHTALYWYRQSLGQGPEFLIYFQGTGAADDSGLPNDRFFAVRPEGSVSTLKIQRTERGDSAVYLCASSPLGDTGELFFGEGSRLTVL.

The rearrangement joins TRBV12-3 or TRBV12-4 to TRBJ2-5; perhaps D is TRBD1 or TRBD2 (6 bases each). This CDR3 is 15 amino acids long. The V end lost 3 bases, the J end lost 1 base, and 12 bases lay between the germline ends. The CDR3 DNA sequence: TGTGCCAGCAGTTTTTCGGGGGCCGGCCAAGAGACCCAGTACTTC. It translates to CASSFSGAGQETQYF.

This clonotype has a single count. The rearrangement uses TRBV7-2 and TRBJ2-3, with TRBD1 matching 7 bases. The trim removed 7 bases at V and 3 bases at J, leaving 10 bases unmatched. The germline V gene encodes CDR1 SGHTA and CDR2 FQGNSA. CDR3 length equals 15 residues. This chain's CDR3 is CASTLQGVGTDTQYF. The CDR3 DNA reads TGTGCCAGCACCTTGCAGGGGGTCGGGACAGATACGCAGTATTTT.

The table lists this clonotype with many counts. The gene calls are TRBV5-1 and TRBJ2-3, with no clear D. The V gene lost 0 bases and the J gene lost 4 bases, with 6 bases spanning the gap. The CDR3 covers 13 residues. Germline CDR1 reads SGHRS; CDR2 reads YFSETQ. CDR3 in DNA: TGCGCCAGCAGCTTGGGTTCCGCAGATACGCAGTATTTT. Translating it yields CASSLGSADTQYF.

This clonotype was seen repeatedly, ten times or more. This chain joins TRBV7-9 and TRBJ2-5; 11 nucleotides align to TRBD2. CDR1 and CDR2 (germline): SEHNR, FQNEAQ (reference sequence). Losses at the gene ends were 8 bases for V and 5 bases for J; bases not matched to a gene: 13. The CDR3 totals 16 residues. The CDR3 DNA is TGTGCCAGCGTCTTAACCTCTAGCGGGAGGACGGAGACCCAGTACTTC. Its translation is CASVLTSSGRTETQYF.

Many counts were recorded for this clonotype. This chain joins TRBV18 and TRBJ1-5; no definite D call. Germline V lookup: CDR1 KGHSH, CDR2 LQKENI. This CDR3 comprises 14 residues. The V end was cut by 1 base, the J end by 0 bases, with 4 bases between. DNA of the CDR3: TGTGCCAGCTCACCACAGAATAGCAATCAGCCCCAGCATTTT. Translation gives CASSPQNSNQPQHF.

This clonotype was detected ten times or more. The chain has TRBV12-3 or TRBV12-4 and TRBJ2-1; a weak D match, TRBD1 (6 bases). This CDR3 has 15 amino acids. The ends were cut back, 3 bases at V and 3 bases at J, with 12 bases in the middle. The CDR3 sequence: CASSLGRTVYNEQFF. CDR3 in DNA: TGTGCCAGCAGTTTGGGCAGGACAGTCTACAATGAGCAGTTCTTC.

This clonotype occurred a few times. This sequence joins TRBV5-1 and TRBJ2-1, with D possibly matching TRBD2 (6 bases). The V end was cut by 5 bases, the J end by 9 bases, with 21 bases between. This CDR3 region has 15 residues. Germline V lookup: CDR1 SGHRS, CDR2 YFSETQ. CDR3 nucleotide sequence: TGCGCCAGCAGTCCGGGACTCCCGCTGGATGGTGAGCAGTTCTTC. Translated: CASSPGLPLDGEQFF.